This T cell receptor (beta chain) comes out of a study of regulatory T cells. The CDR3 extends over 15 amino acids. Losses at the gene ends were 4 bases for V and 8 bases for J; bases not matched to a gene: 7. The germline CDR1 and CDR2 sequences are SGHRS and YFSETQ. Remarks on this clone: Antigen: not known.

Study findings and constraints: Hydrophobic residues at CDR3 positions 6 and 7 were enriched in conventional CD4+ T cells of CD3G-deficient patients.

Primers: 52 TRBV forward and 13 TRBJ reverse. Method: immunoSEQ multiplex PCR; TCRdb's copy keeps in-frame clones and lacks some. The table includes about 15,000 clones, roughly 84% detected once. The sequenced sample consisted of conventional CD4+ T cells sorted from blood. V usage is TRBV5-1 and J usage is TRBJ2-1, with 12 bases aligning to TRBD1. This receptor was obtained from a person aged 25-39 years with CD3G deficiency. The CDR3 loop reads CASSERDRGRDEQFF. CDR3 sequence (DNA): TGCGCCAGCAGCGAGCGGGACAGGGGGCGTGATGAGCAGTTCTTC.